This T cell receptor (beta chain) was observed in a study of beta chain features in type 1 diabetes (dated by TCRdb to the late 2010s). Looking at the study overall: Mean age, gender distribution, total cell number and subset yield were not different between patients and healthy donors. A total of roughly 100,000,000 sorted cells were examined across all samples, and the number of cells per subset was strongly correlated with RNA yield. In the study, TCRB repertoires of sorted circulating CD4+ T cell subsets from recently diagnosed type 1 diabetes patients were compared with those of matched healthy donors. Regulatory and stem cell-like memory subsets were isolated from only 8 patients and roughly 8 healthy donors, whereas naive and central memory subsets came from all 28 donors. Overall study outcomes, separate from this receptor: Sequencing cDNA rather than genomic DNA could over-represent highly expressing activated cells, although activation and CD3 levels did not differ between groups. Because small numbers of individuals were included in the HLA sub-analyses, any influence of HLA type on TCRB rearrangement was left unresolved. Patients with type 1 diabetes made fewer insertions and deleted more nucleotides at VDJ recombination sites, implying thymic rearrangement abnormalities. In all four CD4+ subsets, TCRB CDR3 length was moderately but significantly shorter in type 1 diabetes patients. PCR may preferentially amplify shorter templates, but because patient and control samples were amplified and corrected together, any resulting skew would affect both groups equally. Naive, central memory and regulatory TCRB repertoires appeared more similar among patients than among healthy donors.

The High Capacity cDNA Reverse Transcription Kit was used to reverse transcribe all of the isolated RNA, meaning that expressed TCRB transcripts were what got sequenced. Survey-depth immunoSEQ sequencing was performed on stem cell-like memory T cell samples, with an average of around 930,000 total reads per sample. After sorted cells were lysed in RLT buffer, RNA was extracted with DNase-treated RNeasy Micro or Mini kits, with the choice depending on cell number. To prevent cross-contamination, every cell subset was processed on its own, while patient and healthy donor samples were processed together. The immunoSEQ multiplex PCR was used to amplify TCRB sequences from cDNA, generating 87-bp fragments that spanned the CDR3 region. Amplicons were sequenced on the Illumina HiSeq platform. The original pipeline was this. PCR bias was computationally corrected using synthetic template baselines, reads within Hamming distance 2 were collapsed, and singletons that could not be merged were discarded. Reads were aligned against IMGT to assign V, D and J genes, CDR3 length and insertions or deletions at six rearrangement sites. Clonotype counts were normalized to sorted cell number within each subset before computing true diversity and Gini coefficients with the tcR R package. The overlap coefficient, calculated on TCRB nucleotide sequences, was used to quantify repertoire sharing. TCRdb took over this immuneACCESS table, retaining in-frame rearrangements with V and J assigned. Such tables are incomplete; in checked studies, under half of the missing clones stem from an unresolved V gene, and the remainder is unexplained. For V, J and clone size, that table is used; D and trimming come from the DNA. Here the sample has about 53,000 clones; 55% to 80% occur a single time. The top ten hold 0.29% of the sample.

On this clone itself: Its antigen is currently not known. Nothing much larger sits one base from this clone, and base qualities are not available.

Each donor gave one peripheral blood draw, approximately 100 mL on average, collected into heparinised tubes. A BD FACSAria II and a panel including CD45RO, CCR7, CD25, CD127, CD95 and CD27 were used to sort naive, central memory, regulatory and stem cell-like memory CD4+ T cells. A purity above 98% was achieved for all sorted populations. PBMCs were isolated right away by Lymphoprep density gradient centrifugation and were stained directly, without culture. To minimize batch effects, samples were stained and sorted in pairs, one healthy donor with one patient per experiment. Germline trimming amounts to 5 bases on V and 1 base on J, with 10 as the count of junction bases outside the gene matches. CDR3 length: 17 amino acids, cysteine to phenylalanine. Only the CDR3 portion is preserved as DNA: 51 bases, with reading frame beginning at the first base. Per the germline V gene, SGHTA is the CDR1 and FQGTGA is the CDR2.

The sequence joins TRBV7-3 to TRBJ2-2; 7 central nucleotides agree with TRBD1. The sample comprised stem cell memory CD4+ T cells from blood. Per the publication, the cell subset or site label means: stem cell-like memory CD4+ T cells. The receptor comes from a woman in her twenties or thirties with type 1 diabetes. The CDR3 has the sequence CASSPRGQGWNTGELFF. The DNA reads TGTGCCAGCAGCCCAAGGGGGCAGGGGTGGAACACCGGGGAGCTGTTTTTT.